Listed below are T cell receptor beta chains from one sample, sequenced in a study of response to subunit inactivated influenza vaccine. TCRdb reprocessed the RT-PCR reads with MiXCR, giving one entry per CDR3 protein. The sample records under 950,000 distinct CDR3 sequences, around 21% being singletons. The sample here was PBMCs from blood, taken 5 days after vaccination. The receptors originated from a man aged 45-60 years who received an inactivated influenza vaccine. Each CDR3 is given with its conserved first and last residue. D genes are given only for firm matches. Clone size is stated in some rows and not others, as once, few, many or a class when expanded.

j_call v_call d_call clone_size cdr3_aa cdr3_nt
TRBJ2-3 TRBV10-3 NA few CAISESTGRTDTQYF TGTGCCATCAGTGAGTCGACAGGACGCACAGATACGCAGTATTTT
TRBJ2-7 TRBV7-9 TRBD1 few CASSLLTGAGEQYF TGTGCCAGCAGCCTTTTGACAGGGGCGGGCGAGCAGTACTTC
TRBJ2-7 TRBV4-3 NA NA CASSQVIASSYEQYF TGCGCCAGCAGCCAAGTTATCGCCAGCTCCTACGAGCAGTACTTC
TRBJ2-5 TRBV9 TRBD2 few CASSVGAGGGETQYF TGTGCCAGCAGCGTAGGGGCGGGAGGTGGCGAGACCCAGTACTTC
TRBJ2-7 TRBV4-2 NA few CASSQDRDPYEQYF TGTGCCAGCAGCCAAGACCGGGACCCCTACGAGCAGTACTTC
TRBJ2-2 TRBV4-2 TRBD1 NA CASSDRGRRDTGELFF TGTGCCAGCAGCGACAGGGGGCGCCGGGACACCGGGGAGCTGTTTTTT
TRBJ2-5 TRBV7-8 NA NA CASSLVYQRETQYF TGTGCCAGCAGCTTAGTATACCAGAGGGAGACCCAGTACTTC
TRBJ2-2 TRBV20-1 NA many CSAKVGLASVTGELFF TGCAGTGCTAAGGTTGGGCTAGCGAGTGTCACCGGGGAGCTGTTTTTT
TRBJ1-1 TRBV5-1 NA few CASSSLPKNTEAFF TGCGCCAGCAGCTCCCTTCCAAAGAACACTGAAGCTTTCTTT
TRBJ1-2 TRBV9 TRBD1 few CASRRDRANGYTF TGTGCCAGCAGAAGGGACAGGGCCAATGGCTACACCTTC